The rows below give T cell receptor beta chains drawn from one sample of a study of T cells in lung cancer brain metastases. TCRdb keeps only in-frame clones here, not all; method: immunoSEQ multiplex PCR. The sample yields about 3,200 clones, approximately 90% seen once. The sequenced sample was tumor tissue from the primary lung tumor. Receptor source: an older man with non-small cell lung cancer. Both conserved end residues are part of each CDR3. A D gene is named only where the DNA matches it firmly. Not every row has a clone size; where given, it reads once, few, many or a size class.

V gene: TRBV4-1; J gene: TRBJ1-2; clone size: NA; D gene: TRBD1; CDR3 DNA: TGCGCCAGCAGCCTACAGAACAGGGGGAACTATGGCTACACCTTC; CDR3 protein: CASSLQNRGNYGYTF
V gene: TRBV18; J gene: TRBJ2-5; clone size: NA; D gene: TRBD2; CDR3 DNA: TGTGCCAGCTCGGGGGGGTACCAAGAGACCCAGTACTTC; CDR3 protein: CASSGGYQETQYF
V gene: TRBV18; J gene: TRBJ1-2; clone size: once; D gene: NA; CDR3 DNA: TGTGCCAGCTCACCCTGGATGAAGGAGGCGGACGGCTACACCTTC; CDR3 protein: CASSPWMKEADGYTF
V gene: TRBV2; J gene: TRBJ1-5; clone size: NA; D gene: TRBD1; CDR3 DNA: TGTGCCAGCAGGGGACAGCTTGTTGAGCCCCAGCATTTT; CDR3 protein: CASRGQLVEPQHF
V gene: TRBV7-8; J gene: TRBJ2-7; clone size: NA; D gene: NA; CDR3 DNA: TGTGCCAGCAGCGGACTGAAACTAGCATTCTCCTACGAGCAGTACTTC; CDR3 protein: CASSGLKLAFSYEQYF
V gene: TRBV5-1; J gene: TRBJ2-5; clone size: NA; D gene: NA; CDR3 DNA: TGCGCCAGCAGCTTAATGGGCGGGGATGCCGGGGCCCAGTACTTC; CDR3 protein: CASSLMGGDAGAQYF
V gene: TRBV5-1; J gene: TRBJ2-7; clone size: once; D gene: TRBD1; CDR3 DNA: TGCGCCAGCAGCACTACACCGGGACAGTCCTACGAGCAGTACTTC; CDR3 protein: CASSTTPGQSYEQYF
V gene: TRBV5-1; J gene: TRBJ2-6; clone size: NA; D gene: NA; CDR3 DNA: TGCGCCAGCACTTACGGTGGGGCCAACGTCCTGACTTTC; CDR3 protein: CASTYGGANVLTF
V gene: TRBV6-5; J gene: TRBJ2-3; clone size: NA; D gene: NA; CDR3 DNA: TGTGCCAGCAGTTACTCGGGGACCCTTTTCAGAGATACGCAGTATTTT; CDR3 protein: CASSYSGTLFRDTQYF
V gene: TRBV27; J gene: TRBJ1-5; clone size: NA; D gene: NA; CDR3 DNA: TGTGCCAGCAGGGGGGCCGGCGGGTATCAGCCCCAGCATTTT; CDR3 protein: CASRGAGGYQPQHF
V gene: TRBV7-7; J gene: TRBJ2-2; clone size: NA; D gene: NA; CDR3 DNA: TGTGCCAGCAGCTCTAAGGGGCACACCGGGGAGCTGTTTTTT; CDR3 protein: CASSSKGHTGELFF
V gene: TRBV27; J gene: TRBJ2-7; clone size: NA; D gene: NA; CDR3 DNA: TGTGCCAGCAGTTTAGTGGGCGGTCCGGCCTACGAGCAGTACTTC; CDR3 protein: CASSLVGGPAYEQYF
V gene: TRBV20-1; J gene: TRBJ2-3; clone size: NA; D gene: NA; CDR3 DNA: TGCAGTGCTACCCACGATACGCAGTATTTT; CDR3 protein: CSATHDTQYF
V gene: TRBV18; J gene: TRBJ2-2; clone size: NA; D gene: NA; CDR3 DNA: TGTGCCAGCTCACCTCTAGATACCCTGGGGGAGCTGTTTTTT; CDR3 protein: CASSPLDTLGELFF
V gene: TRBV19; J gene: TRBJ1-2; clone size: NA; D gene: TRBD1; CDR3 DNA: TGTGCCAGTAGAAGGGAAACAGGGGGGATTATCGGCTACACCTTC; CDR3 protein: CASRRETGGIIGYTF
V gene: TRBV2; J gene: TRBJ1-5; clone size: NA; D gene: NA; CDR3 DNA: TGTGCCACCCGGACGGGGGAGCCCGCGGCGCCCCAGCATTTT; CDR3 protein: CATRTGEPAAPQHF
V gene: TRBV5-1; J gene: TRBJ2-3; clone size: NA; D gene: NA; CDR3 DNA: TGCGCCAGCAGCTTTCAGGATATCACAGATACGCAGTATTTT; CDR3 protein: CASSFQDITDTQYF
V gene: TRBV18; J gene: TRBJ2-1; clone size: NA; D gene: TRBD2; CDR3 DNA: TGTGCCAGCTCACCAGGACTAGCGGGGACCAATGAGCAGTTCTTC; CDR3 protein: CASSPGLAGTNEQFF